This T cell receptor beta chain was identified during a study of blood T cell repertoires in COVID-19. On the study more broadly: The origin of the acute and convalescent COVID-19 samples was the United States, Italy and Spain.

Clones were sequenced by immunoSEQ multiplex PCR, and TCRdb holds only the in-frame ones, with some missing. The profile covers over 130,000 clones, with approximately 90% appearing a single time and about 11% taken by the ten largest. The CDR3 runs 15 residues. Trimming removed 6 bases from V and 3 bases from J; junction bases left unmatched: 9. CDR1 and CDR2 from the germline V gene are LGHDT and YNNKEL (reference sequence). The source is a woman older than 75 with acute or convalescent COVID-19. The chain uses TRBV3-1 (or the pseudogene TRBV3-2) and TRBJ1-2, with 8 bases lining up with TRBD1. The sample comprised peripheral blood. CDR3 protein: CASRGGQVLHYGYTF. The CDR3 nucleotides are TGTGCCAGCAGAGGGGGACAGGTGCTTCACTATGGCTACACCTTC.